A selection of T cell receptor beta chains follows, all from one sample in a study of blood T cell repertoires in COVID-19. Sequencing used immunoSEQ multiplex PCR; TCRdb keeps in-frame clones, though not all of them. The sample lists 250,000 to 300,000 clones; roughly 85% were seen once. Sequencing input: PBMCs or T cells enriched from blood (not recorded which). The source of these receptors is a woman aged 45 to 65 who had been exposed to COVID-19. The CDR3 runs from the conserved cysteine through the conserved F or W. The D gene is left open where the match is weak. Clone size is shown for a subset of rows, as once, few, many or a class of expanded clone.

clone_size d_call j_call v_call cdr3_nt cdr3_aa
NA NA TRBJ2-7 TRBV6-1 TGTGCCAGCAGTGAAGCGCTCCGGGGTATATCCGAGCAGTACTTC CASSEALRGISEQYF
few NA TRBJ1-1 TRBV27 TGTGCCAGCAGTTTAGCCAGGGTCGTACCTGAAGCTTTCTTT CASSLARVVPEAFF
NA NA TRBJ1-2 TRBV9 TGTGCCAGCAGCGTAGGTGGGGGGAGAGGCTACACCTTC CASSVGGGRGYTF
few NA TRBJ1-1 TRBV3-1/TRBV3-2 TGTGCCAGCAGCCGGGGGGACTTCCCTGAAGCTTTCTTT CASSRGDFPEAFF
NA TRBD1 TRBJ1-3 TRBV18 TGTGCCAGCTCACCCGCGGGACAGGGTGGCAACACCATATATTTT CASSPAGQGGNTIYF
NA NA TRBJ2-2 TRBV5-6 TGTGCCAGCAGCTTGGAAGGAGTCCGGGACACCGGGGAGCTGTTTTTT CASSLEGVRDTGELFF
NA TRBD1 TRBJ2-5 TRBV5-1 TGCGCCAGCTCTGGACAGGGGCACGAGACCCAGTACTTC CASSGQGHETQYF
NA NA TRBJ1-1 TRBV11-2 TGTGCCAGCAGCTTAGATCGGGGAGCTGGACCTGAAGCTTTCTTT CASSLDRGAGPEAFF
NA NA TRBJ1-2 TRBV4-3 TGCGCCAGCAGCCAAGATTGGGGGGGAATGCCTAACTATGGCTACACCTTC CASSQDWGGMPNYGYTF
NA NA TRBJ1-2 TRBV12-5 TGTGCTAGTGGCCATGGCCCAACCCAGGGCTACACCTTC CASGHGPTQGYTF
NA NA TRBJ2-5 TRBV28 TGTGCCAGCAGTTTAAAGTATCGTGGGCTAGCCGGAGAGACCCAGTACTTC CASSLKYRGLAGETQYF
NA TRBD2 TRBJ2-3 TRBV7-3 TGTGCCAGCAGCTTCCAGGGAGGGGATACGCAGTATTTT CASSFQGGDTQYF
NA NA TRBJ1-2 TRBV6-6 TGTGCCAGCAGTTGGCTAGCGGGAGGGGGCTACACCTTC CASSWLAGGGYTF
NA NA TRBJ1-1 TRBV5-5 TGTGCCAGCAGCTTGTGGGCAGTAAACACTGAAGCTTTCTTT CASSLWAVNTEAFF
NA NA TRBJ1-5 TRBV19 TGTGCCAGTAGTATAGGCGAAGCCCAGCCCCAGCATTTT CASSIGEAQPQHF
NA TRBD1 TRBJ1-1 TRBV2 TGTGCCAGCAGTGTCCGACAGGGTAACACTGAAGCTTTCTTT CASSVRQGNTEAFF
NA TRBD1 TRBJ1-4 TRBV28 TGTGCCAGCAGGTCCCGGGACAGCACATTCGAAAAACTGTTTTTT CASRSRDSTFEKLFF
NA TRBD1 TRBJ1-2 TRBV6-6 TGTGCCAGCAGTCCACCTCAGACAGGGGTGAGATCGAACTATGGCTACACCTTC CASSPPQTGVRSNYGYTF
NA NA TRBJ1-3 TRBV23-1 TGCGCCAGCAGTAAGAAAGGGGGAGTTGGGCGAAAGCTTCTATCTGGAAACACCATATATTTT CASSKKGGVGRKLLSGNTIYF
NA TRBD1 TRBJ2-2 TRBV14 TGTGCCAGCAGCCAGCACAACAGGGGATTTGGCACCGGGGAGCTGTTTTTT CASSQHNRGFGTGELFF
once NA TRBJ1-2 TRBV6-5 TGTGCCAGCAGTTCCTCGACAGAAAGATACTATGGCTACACCTTC CASSSSTERYYGYTF
few NA TRBJ1-2 TRBV28 TGTGCCAGCTCGACAGGAATAGGCTACACCTTC CASSTGIGYTF
NA NA TRBJ1-5 TRBV6-5 TGTGCCAGCAGGGAGGCGAGTCAGCCCCAGCATTTT CASREASQPQHF
NA NA TRBJ1-1 TRBV7-9 TGTGCCAGCAGCCTCCCCGGGGGGGGGAGGAACACTGAAGCTTTCTTT CASSLPGGGRNTEAFF
NA TRBD1 TRBJ1-5 TRBV19 TGTGCCAGTAGTATAGTCGGGACAGATCTCAATCAGCCCCAGCATTTT CASSIVGTDLNQPQHF
NA NA TRBJ2-4 TRBV15 TGTGCCACCAGCAGAGGGACAGTCGACATTCAGTACTTC CATSRGTVDIQYF
NA NA TRBJ2-3 TRBV24-1 TGTGCCACCAGTGATGGGGGGGGCGGTGTGAATACGCAGTATTTT CATSDGGGGVNTQYF
NA NA TRBJ1-3 TRBV10-2 TGCGCCAGCCTAGGATTGGCCTTTTCTGGAAACACCATATATTTT CASLGLAFSGNTIYF
NA NA TRBJ1-5 TRBV19 TGTGCCAGTAGTTTCGGACAGAAGGGTCAGCCCCAGCATTTT CASSFGQKGQPQHF
few NA TRBJ1-4 TRBV10-3 TGTGCCATCAGTGAAGGGCAGGGGCGACTGTTTTTT CAISEGQGRLFF
NA TRBD1 TRBJ1-2 TRBV12-3/TRBV12-4 TGTGCCAGCAGTCCGGACAGGCTTGGGGGCTACACCTTC CASSPDRLGGYTF
once NA TRBJ1-6 TRBV27 TGTGCCAGCTCCCTGGCGAGGAGCTCCTATAATTCACCCCTCCACTTT CASSLARSSYNSPLHF
NA NA TRBJ1-5 TRBV28 TGTGCCAGCAGTCCTACCTCGACAGGCAGCCCTCAATATAGCAATCAGCCCCAGCATTTT CASSPTSTGSPQYSNQPQHF
NA NA TRBJ1-5 TRBV9 TGTGCCAGCAGCGTAGCCGGGTATCCCAATCAGCCCCAGCATTTT CASSVAGYPNQPQHF
NA NA TRBJ1-1 TRBV5-1 TGCGCCAGCAGCTTTATAGGGAGGAGGGACACTGAAGCTTTCTTT CASSFIGRRDTEAFF
NA TRBD1 TRBJ2-2 TRBV4-2 TGTGCCAGCAGCGGACAGGTCCCCGGGGAGCTGTTTTTT CASSGQVPGELFF
NA NA TRBJ1-2 TRBV29-1 TGCAGCGTTGTAGGACCTGTGATGGGAGATGGCTACACCTTC CSVVGPVMGDGYTF
once NA TRBJ2-6 TRBV6-5 TGTGCCAGCACTATGCAGGGGTCTGGGGCCAACGTCCTGACTTTC CASTMQGSGANVLTF
NA NA TRBJ2-6 TRBV5-1 TGCGCCAGCAGCTTGGCAACAGGACCTGGGGCCAACGTCCTGACTTTC CASSLATGPGANVLTF
NA NA TRBJ2-7 TRBV10-2 TGCGCCAGCAGTGAGTCGAGGCACGAGCAGTACTTC CASSESRHEQYF
NA TRBD1 TRBJ2-7 TRBV15 TGTGCCACCAGTGACAGGGGACGCGCCGGGTCCTACGAGCAGTACTTC CATSDRGRAGSYEQYF
NA NA TRBJ2-1 TRBV30 TGTGCCTGGGGCCTCGCCTACAATGAGCAGTTCTTC CAWGLAYNEQFF
NA NA TRBJ1-2 TRBV19 TGTGCCAGTAGTCCTCAAGACAATCCCCCACTCTATGTGTACACCTTC CASSPQDNPPLYVYTF
few TRBD1 TRBJ1-2 TRBV29-1 TGCAGTACAACCCCGGGACAGGAGGCCGCCTATGGCTACACCTTC CSTTPGQEAAYGYTF
NA TRBD1 TRBJ2-1 TRBV7-6 TGTGCCAGCAGCTTAAGAGCCCCCGGGACAGGCCTGCTGTCCTACAATGAGCAGTTCTTC CASSLRAPGTGLLSYNEQFF